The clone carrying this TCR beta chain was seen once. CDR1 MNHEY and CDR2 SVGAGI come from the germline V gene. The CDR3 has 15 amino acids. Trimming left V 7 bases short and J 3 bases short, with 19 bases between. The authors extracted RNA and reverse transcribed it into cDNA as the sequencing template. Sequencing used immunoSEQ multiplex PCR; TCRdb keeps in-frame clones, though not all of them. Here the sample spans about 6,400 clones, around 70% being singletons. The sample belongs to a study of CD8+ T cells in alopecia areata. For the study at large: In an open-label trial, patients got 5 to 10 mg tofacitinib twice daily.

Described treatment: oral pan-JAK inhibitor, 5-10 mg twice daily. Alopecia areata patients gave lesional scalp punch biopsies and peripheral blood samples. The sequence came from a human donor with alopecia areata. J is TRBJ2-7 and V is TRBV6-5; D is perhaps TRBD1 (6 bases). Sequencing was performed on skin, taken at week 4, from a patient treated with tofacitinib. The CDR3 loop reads CASKKQGGRNYEQYF. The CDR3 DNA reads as TGTGCCAGCAAAAAACAAGGGGGTCGAAACTACGAGCAGTACTTC.